This TCR beta chain emerged from a study of shared clonotypes between healthy human individuals. Study information: Three plates were used per donor for CD4 naive, three for CD4 memory, two for CD8 naive and one for CD8 memory.

Between the trimmed V and J ends, which lost 7 bases and 1 base, there was a span of 17 bases. CDR1 SNHLY and CDR2 FYNNEI come from the germline V gene. The CDR3 is made up of 15 amino acids. A deep-level run was used for the assay. In the sorted-subset replicate PCRs, around 220 ng DNA, 25,000 to 35,000 T cell genomes, was used. Some clones are missing from TCRdb's copy, which holds only in-frame ones; the method was immunoSEQ multiplex PCR. In the table there are about 2.1 million clones, 80% to 95% of which are singletons. On this clone itself: Its antigen is unknown.

Study results and caveats: The authors sampled blood alone, and tissue repertoires likely differ.

Naive CD8 cells were CD45RO-negative, positively selected for CCR7, excluding terminally differentiated effector memory CD45RA+ cells. Sequenced input: naive CD8+ T cells from PBMCs. The receptor was isolated from a young man in good health. Some clones in this sample may be carry-over from other donors' samples. The rearrangement joins TRBV2 to TRBJ2-7; possibly TRBD2 for D (5 bases). CDR3 sequence: CASKTGRTKSYEQYF. In DNA, the CDR3 is TGTGCCAGCAAGACGGGGAGAACCAAATCCTACGAGCAGTACTTC. The full variable domain, rest sourced from reference TRBV2 and TRBJ2-7, is EPEVTQTPSHQVTQMGQEVILRCVPISNHLYFYWYRQILGQKVEFLVSFYNNEISEKSEIFDDQFSVERPDGSNFTLKIRSTKLEDSAMYFCASKTGRTKSYEQYFGPGTRLTVT.